The 20 T cell receptor beta chains listed next were all sequenced from one sample in a study of identical twins. In TCRdb, the 5' RACE reads were re-called with MiXCR into one record per CDR3 protein. The sample yields approximately 600,000 distinct CDR3 sequences, under 8.5% seen once. Another study also made use of these data, one on yellow fever vaccine responses in identical twins.

Sequencing was carried out using PBMCs. The receptor set was obtained from a woman aged 18-30 years in good health.

V is TRBV7-9 and J is TRBJ2-3; the match to TRBD2 covers 8 bases. The CDR3 consists of 14 residues. Germline V gene data show CDR1 as SEHNR and CDR2 as FQNEAQ (reference sequence). With 10 bases clipped from V and 9 bases from J, the junction kept 15 bases outside the gene matches. The CDR3 reads CATYGGAIPETQYF. The CDR3 nucleotides are TGTGCCACTTACGGGGGGGCGATCCCCGAGACGCAGTATTTT.

This clonotype was detected a few times. The chain joins TRBV7-9 to TRBJ2-2; 12 bases align to TRBD2. The CDR3 extends over 16 amino acids. V trimming: 7 bases; J trimming: 1 base; junction bases outside the gene matches: 4. Germline V lookup: CDR1 SEHNR, CDR2 FQNEAQ (reference sequence). The CDR3, as DNA: TGTGCCAGCAACCCGACTAGCGGGGGGAACACCGGGGAGCTGTTTTTT. Its protein is CASNPTSGGNTGELFF.

The sample holds a few counts of this clonotype. The CDR3 nucleotides read TGTGCCAGCAGCTTAGCGCGAGACAGGGGCATACAAGAGACCCAGTACTTC. Translated, it gives CASSLARDRGIQETQYF. The chain employs TRBV7-6 and TRBJ2-5; 8 nucleotides match TRBD1. CDR3 length equals 17 residues. The germline V gene encodes CDR1 SGHVS and CDR2 FNYEAQ. With V trimmed by 0 bases and J by 2 bases, 8 bases remained unmatched.

This sequence joins TRBV18 and TRBJ2-2; D call uncertain. The CDR3 is 14 residues long. Germline loops: CDR1 KGHSH, CDR2 LQKENI. V was clipped by 2 bases and J by 1 base, with 5 bases between them. CDR3 bases: TGTGCCAGCTCACCATTCGAGAACACCGGGGAGCTGTTTTTT. Its protein is CASSPFENTGELFF.

This clonotype has just a few counts. The chain links TRBV6-1 to TRBJ2-1, with 13 bases identical to TRBD2. The V gene's germline CDR1 is MNHNS and CDR2 SASEGT. There are 15 residues in the CDR3. J gave up 7 bases and V 6 bases, and 6 bases lay outside the gene matches. The CDR3 region has the DNA TGTGCCAGCAGACAACTAGCGGGGGGGAAGAATGAGCAGTTCTTC. This gives the protein CASRQLAGGKNEQFF.

V usage is TRBV11-2 and J usage is TRBJ2-3, with D possibly being TRBD1 (5 bases). The germline CDR1 and CDR2 sequences are SGHAT and FQNNGV. The germline V and J ends were trimmed by 8 bases and 5 bases, with 11 bases remaining between them. The CDR3 runs to 12 residues. The CDR3 reads CASRQSLDTQYF. The CDR3 region has the DNA TGTGCCAGCCGACAGTCTCTAGATACGCAGTATTTT.

CDR3 DNA sequence: TGTGCCAGCAGCCACCCTCTCTCGAGCCAGTACTTC. Its protein product is CASSHPLSSQYF. J is TRBJ2-5 and V is TRBV3-1, with unresolved D. From germline, CDR1 is LGHDT and CDR2 YNNKEL (reference sequence). Trimming removed 3 bases from V and 10 bases from J, with 12 bases in between. This CDR3 has 12 residues.

This clonotype has only a few counts. CDR3 nucleotides: TGTGCCAGCAGTAAACGGTGGACCGACTCCTACGAGCAGTACGTC. Protein sequence: CASSKRWTDSYEQYV. The gene calls are TRBV6-1 and TRBJ2-7; D unclear. The CDR3 is made up of 15 amino acids. Germline loops: CDR1 MNHNS, CDR2 SASEGT. Deletions cut 5 bases from V and 0 bases from J, with 14 bases between.

This clonotype was observed many times. This rearrangement joins TRBV12-3 or TRBV12-4 to TRBJ2-1; 8 bases are a match to TRBD2. With V trimmed by 3 bases and J by 15 bases, 10 bases remained unmatched. The CDR3 is made up of 13 amino acids. The CDR3, as DNA: TGTGCCAGCAGTTTGAATGAAGCGGGAGTCCCGTTCTTC. This encodes CASSLNEAGVPFF.

The chain employs TRBV12-3 or TRBV12-4 and TRBJ2-7; 11 positions agree with TRBD2. The V segment lost 4 bases and the J segment 3 bases; nucleotides outside the gene matches: 5. The CDR3 totals 15 residues. CDR3 coding DNA: TGTGCCAGCAGTTATACTAGCGGGAGAGGCTACGAGCAGTACTTC. Translation gives CASSYTSGRGYEQYF.

This clonotype was seen more than once but under ten times. V is TRBV7-9 and J is TRBJ1-6, with D unresolved. In germline, CDR1 is SEHNR, CDR2 FQNEAQ (reference sequence). Deletions cut 6 bases from V and 10 bases from J, with 13 bases between. The CDR3 consists of 13 residues. CDR3 DNA sequence: TGTGCCAGCAGGGATATGGAGTGGTCACCCCTCCACTTT. This encodes CASRDMEWSPLHF.

The chain recombines TRBV5-5 with TRBJ1-4; D is undetermined. The CDR3 extends over 15 amino acids. Germline V gene sequence: CDR1 SGHKS, CDR2 YYEKEE (reference sequence). V lost 0 bases and J 0 bases, leaving 6 bases between the germline ends. As DNA, the CDR3 is TGTGCCAGCAGCTTGGTGGCAGCAACTAATGAAAAACTGTTTTTT. Residues: CASSLVAATNEKLFF.

The V gene is TRBV16, the J gene TRBJ2-2; TRBD2 matches 8 bases. This CDR3 spans 15 amino acids. Germline values: CDR1 KGHSY, CDR2 FQNENV. Unmatched junction bases numbered 3, after V lost 2 bases and J lost 4 bases. The CDR3: CASSQILAGTGELFF. For the CDR3, the DNA is TGTGCCAGCAGCCAAATTCTAGCGGGCACCGGGGAGCTGTTTTTT. The full variable domain, rest sourced from reference TRBV16 and TRBJ2-2, is GEEVAQTPKHLVRGEGQKAKLYCAPIKGHSYVFWYQQVLKNEFKFLISFQNENVFDETGMPKERFSAKCLPNSPCSLEIQATKLEDSAVYFCASSQILAGTGELFFGEGSRLTVL.

A few counts support this clonotype. V and J are TRBV15 and TRBJ1-1, with D uncertain. The germline V gene encodes CDR1 LNHNV and CDR2 YYDKDF (reference sequence). This CDR3 is built from 13 residues. Trimming left V 3 bases short and J 6 bases short, with 11 bases between. The DNA for the CDR3 is TGTGCCACCAGCAGGAGGGAGACTCCTGAAGCTTTCTTT. It specifies CATSRRETPEAFF.

The chain couples TRBV28 to TRBJ2-3, with 8 nucleotides matching TRBD1. V trimming: 5 bases; J trimming: 4 bases; junction bases outside the gene matches: 8. Germline CDR1 is MDHEN and CDR2 is SYDVKM. This CDR3 is built from 15 residues. CDR3: CASSHQGARADTQYF. The CDR3 DNA reads TGTGCCAGCAGTCACCAGGGGGCGCGCGCAGATACGCAGTATTTT.

V is TRBV12-3 or TRBV12-4 and J is TRBJ2-3, with 9 bases matching TRBD2. Trimming at V came to 2 bases and at J to 1 base, leaving 4 bases not matched to a gene. There are 16 residues in the CDR3. This CDR3 reads CASSLLLAGRTDTQYF. The CDR3 DNA reads as TGTGCCAGCAGTTTATTACTAGCGGGCCGCACAGATACGCAGTATTTT.

This clonotype was counted between two and nine times. The gene calls are TRBV3-1 and TRBJ2-7, with TRBD2 matching over 7 bases. Germline V gene data show CDR1 as LGHDT and CDR2 as YNNKEL (reference sequence). Trimming took 1 base from V and 4 from J; bases not matched to a gene: 7. The CDR3 is made up of 15 amino acids. CDR3 amino acids: CASSQGSGTIYEQYF. The CDR3 DNA is TGTGCCAGCAGCCAAGGGAGCGGGACGATATACGAGCAGTACTTC.

This chain connects TRBV6-5 to TRBJ2-3, with TRBD2 matching over 7 bases. The CDR3 is 17 amino acids. Germline V gene data show CDR1 as MNHEY and CDR2 as SVGAGI. J was trimmed by 4 bases and V by 2 bases; bases with no gene match: 12. The CDR3 DNA sequence: TGTGCCAGCAGTTACAACCAACGAGTCGGGAGGCCAGATACGCAGTATTTT. Its protein product is CASSYNQRVGRPDTQYF.

This clonotype has a handful of counts. The V gene is TRBV9, the J gene TRBJ1-4; TRBD1 matches at 9 bases. The CDR3 totals 15 residues. The germline CDR1 and CDR2 sequences are SGDLS and YYNGEE. J lost 8 bases, V lost 2 bases, and 7 bases had no gene match. The CDR3 nucleotides read TGTGCCAGCAGCGTCGACCCGGGACAGGGAGAAAAACTGTTTTTT. Amino acid sequence: CASSVDPGQGEKLFF.

The chain joins TRBV5-1 to TRBJ2-3, with 11 bases that match TRBD2. CDR1 and CDR2 (germline): SGHRS, YFSETQ. V lost 0 bases and J lost 2; bases outside the gene matches: 5. The CDR3 runs to 17 residues. The CDR3 sequence: CASSLEASGRNTDTQYF. The CDR3 DNA is TGCGCCAGCAGCTTGGAGGCTAGCGGGAGGAACACAGATACGCAGTATTTT.